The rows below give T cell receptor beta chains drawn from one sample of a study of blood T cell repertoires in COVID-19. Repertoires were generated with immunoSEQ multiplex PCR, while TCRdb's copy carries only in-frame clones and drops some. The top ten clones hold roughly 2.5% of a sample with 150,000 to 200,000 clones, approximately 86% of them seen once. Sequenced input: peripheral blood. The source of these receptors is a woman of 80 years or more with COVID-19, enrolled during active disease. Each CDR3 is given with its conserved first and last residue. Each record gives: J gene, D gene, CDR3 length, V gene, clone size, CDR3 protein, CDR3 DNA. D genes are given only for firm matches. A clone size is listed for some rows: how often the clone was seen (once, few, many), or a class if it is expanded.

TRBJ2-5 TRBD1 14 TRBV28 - CASSRDRRGETQYF TGTGCCAGCAGCCGGGACAGGCGGGGAGAGACCCAGTACTTC
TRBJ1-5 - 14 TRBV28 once CASQAGERNQPQHF TGTGCCAGCCAGGCGGGGGAGCGCAATCAGCCCCAGCATTTT
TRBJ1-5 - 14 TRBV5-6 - CASSSRTGNQPQHF TGTGCCAGCAGCTCCCGGACAGGCAATCAGCCCCAGCATTTT
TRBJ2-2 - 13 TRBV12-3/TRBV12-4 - CASSLLPSGELFF TGTGCCAGCAGTTTACTTCCGAGCGGGGAGCTGTTTTTT
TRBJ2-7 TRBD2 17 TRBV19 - CASSEILAGSYYYEQYF TGTGCCAGTAGCGAAATTCTAGCGGGATCCTACTACTACGAGCAGTACTTC
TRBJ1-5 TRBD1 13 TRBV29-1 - CSVGTVAGEPQHF TGCAGCGTCGGGACAGTGGCTGGGGAGCCCCAGCATTTT
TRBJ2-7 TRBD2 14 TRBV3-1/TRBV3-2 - CASSTTSGNLEQYF TGTGCCAGCAGTACGACTAGCGGGAACCTCGAGCAGTACTTC
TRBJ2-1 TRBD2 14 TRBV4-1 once CASSLAGPNNEQFF TGCGCCAGCAGCTTAGCGGGACCAAACAATGAGCAGTTCTTC
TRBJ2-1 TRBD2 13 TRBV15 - CATSSGTINEQFF TGTGCCACCAGTAGTGGGACTATTAATGAGCAGTTCTTC
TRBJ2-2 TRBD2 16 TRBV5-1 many CASSSLAGGNTGELFF TGCGCCAGCAGCTCTCTAGCGGGTGGGAACACCGGGGAGCTGTTTTTT
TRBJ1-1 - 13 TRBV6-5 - CASSHVRPREAFF TGTGCCAGCAGTCACGTCCGTCCCCGGGAAGCTTTCTTT
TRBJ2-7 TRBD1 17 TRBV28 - CATPGGLSINNSYEQYF TGTGCGACACCAGGGGGATTAAGTATTAATAACTCCTACGAGCAGTACTTC
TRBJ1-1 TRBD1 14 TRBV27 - CASIRTGGVSEAFF TGTGCCAGCATAAGGACAGGGGGCGTATCTGAAGCTTTCTTT
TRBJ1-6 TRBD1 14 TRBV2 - CASSEGTGYSPLHF TGTGCCAGCAGTGAAGGGACAGGTTATTCACCCCTCCACTTT
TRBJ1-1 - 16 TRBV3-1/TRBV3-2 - CASSQDWGETNTEAFF TGTGCCAGCAGCCAAGATTGGGGGGAAACGAACACTGAAGCTTTCTTT
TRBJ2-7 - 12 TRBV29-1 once CSVEDLLGGQYF TGCAGCGTTGAAGATCTATTGGGGGGGCAGTACTTC
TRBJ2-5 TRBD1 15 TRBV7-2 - CASSLVQGAQETQYF TGTGCCAGCAGCTTAGTTCAGGGGGCGCAGGAGACCCAGTACTTC
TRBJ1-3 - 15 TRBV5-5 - CASSFGRALGNTIYF TGTGCCAGCAGCTTCGGGAGGGCCCTTGGAAACACCATATATTTT
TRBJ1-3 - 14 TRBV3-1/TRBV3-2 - CASSTPGHGNTIYF TGTGCCAGCAGTACTCCGGGACACGGAAACACCATATATTTT
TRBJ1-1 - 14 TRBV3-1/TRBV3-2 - CASSQVGSETEAFF TGTGCCAGCAGCCAAGTAGGGAGTGAGACTGAAGCTTTCTTT
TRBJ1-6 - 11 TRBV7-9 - CASSRNSPLHF TGTGCCAGCAGCCGTAATTCACCCCTCCACTTT
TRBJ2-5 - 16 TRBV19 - CASSIPLAGNQETQYF TGTGCCAGTAGTATCCCCCTGGCGGGGAACCAAGAGACCCAGTACTTC
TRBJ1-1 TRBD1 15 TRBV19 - CASSDAGTGRTEAFF TGTGCCAGTAGTGACGCCGGGACAGGGCGTACTGAAGCTTTCTTT
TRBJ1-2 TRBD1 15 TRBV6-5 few CASSQGQGAPYGYTF TGTGCCAGCTCACAAGGACAGGGGGCACCCTATGGCTACACCTTC
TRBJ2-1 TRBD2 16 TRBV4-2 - CASSESTSGRASEQFF TGTGCCAGCAGCGAATCGACTAGCGGGAGGGCCAGTGAGCAGTTCTTC
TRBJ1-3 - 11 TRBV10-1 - CASGGGNTIYF TGCGCCAGCGGGGGAGGGAACACCATATATTTT
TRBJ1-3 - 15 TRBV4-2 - CASSQDRQTGNTIYF TGTGCCAGCAGCCAAGATCGACAGACTGGAAACACCATATATTTT
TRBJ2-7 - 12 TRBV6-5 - CASSPIGGEQYF TGTGCCAGCAGCCCCATCGGGGGCGAGCAGTACTTC
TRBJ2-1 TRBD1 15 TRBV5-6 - CASSLMRTGRNEQFF TGTGCCAGCAGCTTGATGAGGACAGGGAGGAATGAGCAGTTCTTC
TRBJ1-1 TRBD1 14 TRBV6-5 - CASSYNDREAEAFF TGTGCCAGCAGTTACAATGACAGGGAGGCTGAAGCTTTCTTT
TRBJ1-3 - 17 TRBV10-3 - CAISEPSLGGAGNTIYF TGTGCCATCAGTGAGCCCTCCCTAGGGGGGGCTGGAAACACCATATATTTT
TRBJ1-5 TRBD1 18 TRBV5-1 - CASYSRYEGAHSNQPQHF TGCGCCAGCTACTCCCGTTACGAGGGGGCACATAGCAATCAGCCCCAGCATTTT
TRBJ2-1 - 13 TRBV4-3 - CASSQTSGDEQFF TGCGCCAGCAGCCAAACTTCAGGGGATGAGCAGTTCTTC
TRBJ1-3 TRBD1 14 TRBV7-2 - CASSPGGGRNTIYF TGTGCCAGCAGCCCAGGGGGAGGTCGAAACACCATATATTTT
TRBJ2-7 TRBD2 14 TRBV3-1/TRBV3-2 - CASSQEAGRAEQYF TGTGCCAGCAGCCAAGAAGCCGGGAGGGCCGAGCAGTACTTC
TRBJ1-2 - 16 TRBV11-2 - CASSLLGGRGNYGYTF TGTGCCAGCAGCCTACTCGGGGGGAGGGGGAACTATGGCTACACCTTC
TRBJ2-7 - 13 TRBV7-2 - CASSSRVPYEQYF TGTGCCAGCAGCTCTCGGGTTCCCTACGAGCAGTACTTC
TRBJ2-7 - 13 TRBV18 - CASSRYSSYEQYF TGTGCCAGCTCACGCTACAGCTCCTACGAGCAGTACTTC
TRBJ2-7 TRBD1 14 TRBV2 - CASRGRQGSYEQYF TGTGCCAGCAGGGGTAGACAGGGCTCCTACGAGCAGTACTTC
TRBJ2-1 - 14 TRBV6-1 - CASSEAAEYNEQFF TGTGCCAGCAGTGAAGCGGCCGAATACAATGAGCAGTTCTTC
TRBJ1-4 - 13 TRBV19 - CASSNRVNEKLFF TGTGCCAGTAGTAACAGGGTCAATGAAAAACTGTTTTTT
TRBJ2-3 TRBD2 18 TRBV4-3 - CASSQDLPSGTSTDTQYF TGCGCCAGCAGCCAAGATCTGCCTAGCGGGACTAGCACAGATACGCAGTATTTT
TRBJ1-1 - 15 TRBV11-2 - CASSRRGNINTEAFF TGTGCCAGCAGCCGTCGGGGGAATATTAACACTGAAGCTTTCTTT
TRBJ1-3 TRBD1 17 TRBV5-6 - CASTYRDRGLAGNTIYF TGTGCCAGCACCTACCGGGACAGGGGTTTAGCTGGAAACACCATATATTTT
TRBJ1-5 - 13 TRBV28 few CASITGPWQPQHF TGTGCCAGCATTACAGGGCCGTGGCAGCCCCAGCATTTT
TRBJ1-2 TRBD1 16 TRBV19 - CASTESPGTGGDGYTF TGTGCCAGTACCGAAAGTCCCGGGACAGGGGGCGATGGCTACACCTTC
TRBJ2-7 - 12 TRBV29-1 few CSVVARGHEQYF TGCAGCGTTGTGGCCCGAGGCCACGAGCAGTACTTC
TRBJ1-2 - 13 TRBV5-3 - CARSQNDTYGYTF TGTGCCAGAAGCCAAAATGACACCTATGGCTACACCTTC
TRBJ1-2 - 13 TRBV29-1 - CSVSTASHYGYTF TGCAGCGTTTCGACAGCCTCCCACTATGGCTACACCTTC
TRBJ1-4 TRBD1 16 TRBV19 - CASSIVRTGGNEKLFF TGTGCCAGTAGTATAGTTAGGACAGGGGGCAATGAAAAACTGTTTTTT
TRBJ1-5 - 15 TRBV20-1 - CSASIGRGYNQPQHF TGCAGTGCTAGTATCGGCAGGGGATACAATCAGCCCCAGCATTTT
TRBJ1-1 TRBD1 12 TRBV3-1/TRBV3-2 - CASSPDRAEAFF TGTGCCAGCAGCCCAGACAGGGCTGAAGCTTTCTTT
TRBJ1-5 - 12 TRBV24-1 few CATSEQNQPQHF TGTGCCACCAGTGAACAGAATCAGCCCCAGCATTTT
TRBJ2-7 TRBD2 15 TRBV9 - CASSVELAGPYEQYF TGTGCCAGCAGCGTAGAGCTAGCGGGACCCTACGAGCAGTACTTC
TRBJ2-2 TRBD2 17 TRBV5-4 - CASSLASGGRGSGELFF TGTGCCAGCAGCTTGGCCTCGGGAGGGCGGGGTTCCGGGGAGCTGTTTTTT
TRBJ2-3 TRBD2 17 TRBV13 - CASSFTGTIASTDTQYF TGTGCCAGCAGCTTTACCGGGACTATAGCTAGCACAGATACGCAGTATTTT
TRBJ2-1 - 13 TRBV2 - CASRSGHHNEQFF TGTGCCAGCAGGTCGGGACATCACAATGAGCAGTTCTTC
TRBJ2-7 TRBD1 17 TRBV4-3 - CASSQESPGQGSYEQYF TGCGCCAGCAGCCAAGAGTCTCCGGGACAGGGGTCCTACGAGCAGTACTTC
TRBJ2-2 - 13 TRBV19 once CASSIFSTGELFF TGTGCCAGTAGTATATTTTCTACCGGGGAGCTGTTTTTT